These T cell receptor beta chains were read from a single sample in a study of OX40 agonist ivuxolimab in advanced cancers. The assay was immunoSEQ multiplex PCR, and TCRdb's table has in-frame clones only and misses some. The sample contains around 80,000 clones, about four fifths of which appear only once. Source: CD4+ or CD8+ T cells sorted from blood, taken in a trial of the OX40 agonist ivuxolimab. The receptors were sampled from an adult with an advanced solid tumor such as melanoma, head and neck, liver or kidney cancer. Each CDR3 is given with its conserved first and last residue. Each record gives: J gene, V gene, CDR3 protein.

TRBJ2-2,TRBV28,CASSTGDNTGELFF
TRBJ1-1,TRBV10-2,CASMGRGLYTEAFF
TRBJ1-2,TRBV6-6,CASSPRGQGYGYTF
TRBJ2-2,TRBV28,CVAGGNTGELFF
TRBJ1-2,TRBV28,CASTSRRYGYTF
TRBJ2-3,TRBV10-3,CAISESKAGGFTDTQYF
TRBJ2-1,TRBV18,CASSPSQTGTGNEQFF
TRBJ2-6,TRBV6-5,CASSYDTGTGANVLTF
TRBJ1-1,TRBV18,CASSPQNTEAFF
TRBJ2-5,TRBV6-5,CASSWGQVLKETQYF
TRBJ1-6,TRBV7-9,CASSPGPYLSSPLHF
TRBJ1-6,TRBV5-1,CASSLVVAGSYNSPLHF
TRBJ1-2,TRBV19,CASSILLAGYGYTF
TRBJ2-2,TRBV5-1,CASTLGQKNTGELFF
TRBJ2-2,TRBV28,CASRAPKRTGELFF
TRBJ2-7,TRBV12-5,CASAPLGYEQYF
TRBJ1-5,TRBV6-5,CASSYRGDQPQHF
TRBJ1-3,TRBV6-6,CASSLGRTIYF
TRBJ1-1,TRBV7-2,CASSLARGVNTEAFF
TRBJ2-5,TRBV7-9,CASSRGASETQYF
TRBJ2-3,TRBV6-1,CASKRAPPPPDTQYF
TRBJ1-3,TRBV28,CASSLSGGSGNTIYF
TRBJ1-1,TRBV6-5,CASSYDEVRTEAFF
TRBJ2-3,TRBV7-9,CASSLGQGRDTQYF
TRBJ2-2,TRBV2,CASSLLTGVGELFF
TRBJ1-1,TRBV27,CASSRTGGTEAFF
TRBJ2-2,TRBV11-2,CASSTITRLARGELFF
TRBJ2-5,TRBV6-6,CASRPPVERGKETQYF
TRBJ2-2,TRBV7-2,CASRAGTSGVTGELFF
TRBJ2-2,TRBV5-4,CASSRPGLTGELFF
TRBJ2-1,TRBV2,CASSVDPAWTVGNEQFF
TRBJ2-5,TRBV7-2,CASSLKRRGGSETQYF
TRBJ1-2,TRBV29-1,CSVQITGIWGYTF
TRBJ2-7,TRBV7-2,CASSLVGDRGSYEQYF
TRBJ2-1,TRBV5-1,CASGAGGGSYNEQFF
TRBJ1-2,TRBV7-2,CASTSFAWSGGYTF
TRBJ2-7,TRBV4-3,CASSHTTGGLSDEQYF
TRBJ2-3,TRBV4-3,CASSQDEGTDTQYF
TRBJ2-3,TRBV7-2,CASSLVLGVTDTQYF
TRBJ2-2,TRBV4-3,CASSQEGAHGELFF
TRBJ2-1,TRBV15,CATSRDFTGDHEQFF
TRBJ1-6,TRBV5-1,CASSLGTTGAKRYNSPLHF
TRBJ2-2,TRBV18,CASSPPIGKGTGELFF
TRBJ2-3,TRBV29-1,CSLEGAEGTDTQYF
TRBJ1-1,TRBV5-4,CASSLKNTEAFF
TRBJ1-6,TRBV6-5,CASRDSRSSPLHF
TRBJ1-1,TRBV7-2,CASSLEGNTEAFF
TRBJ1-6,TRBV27,CASSLGQDSPLHF
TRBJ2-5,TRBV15,CATSRDSWARETQYF
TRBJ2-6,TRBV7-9,CASSLGGTGSGANVLTF
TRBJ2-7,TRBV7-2,CASSRGQGTSGPTYEQYF
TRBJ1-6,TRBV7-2,CASSRRGLNSPLHF
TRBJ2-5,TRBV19,CASSMGQKETQYF
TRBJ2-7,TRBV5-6,CASSSYRELSYEQYF